This T cell receptor beta chain was identified during a study of T cell responses to AZD1222 COVID-19 vaccine. Germline loops: CDR1 ENHRY, CDR2 SYGVKD. The CDR3 is made up of 14 amino acids. The ends lost 6 bases at V and 4 bases at J; junction bases unmatched: 8. In the case of this clone: Its antigen is unidentified.

Sequencing was performed with immunoSEQ multiplex PCR; in TCRdb, only in-frame clones are kept and a portion is missing. The sample shows 90,000 to 120,000 clones, about 89% of them seen only once. General study findings and limits: The number of AZD1222 recipients seropositive at baseline was only five to seven. Most donors were white British and more were female, and clonal diversity was possibly underestimated.

This specimen was peripheral blood, taken on day 0 of AZD1222 vaccination. The chain carries TRBV10-3 and TRBJ1-2; 7 bases line up with TRBD1. This TCR was sampled from an adult in good health. The CDR3 loop is CAIRQQGLGYGYTF. In DNA, the CDR3 is TGTGCCATCAGGCAACAGGGGCTCGGCTATGGCTACACCTTC.